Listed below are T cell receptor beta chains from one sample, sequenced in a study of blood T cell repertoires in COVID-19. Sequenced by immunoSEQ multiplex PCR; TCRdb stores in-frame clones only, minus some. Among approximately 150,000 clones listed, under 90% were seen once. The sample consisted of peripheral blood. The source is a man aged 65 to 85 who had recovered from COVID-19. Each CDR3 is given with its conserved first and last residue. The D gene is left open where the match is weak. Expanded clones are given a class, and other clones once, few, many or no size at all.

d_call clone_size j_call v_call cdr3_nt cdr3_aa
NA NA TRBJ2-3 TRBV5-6 TGTGCCAGCAGCTTAGGTACAGGGAGTCCAGATACGCAGTATTTT CASSLGTGSPDTQYF
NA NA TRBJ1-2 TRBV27 TGTGCCAGCAGTTTATCTGGACAGAACTATGGCTACACCTTC CASSLSGQNYGYTF
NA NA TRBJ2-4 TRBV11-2 TGTGCCAGCAGCTCCCCGGGCATTCAGTACTTC CASSSPGIQYF
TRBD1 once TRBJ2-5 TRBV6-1 TGTGCCAGCAGTGAAGCTGGAAAGGCCAGGGGGCGGGAGACCCAGTACTTC CASSEAGKARGRETQYF
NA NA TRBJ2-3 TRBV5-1 TGCGCCAGCAGCTTTCTCCAAGCGGGCACAGATACGCAGTATTTT CASSFLQAGTDTQYF
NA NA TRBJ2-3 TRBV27 TGTGCCAGCAGTTTTGGGCAGGGCAGCACAGATACGCAGTATTTT CASSFGQGSTDTQYF
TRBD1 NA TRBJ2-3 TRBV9 TGTGCCAGCAGCCGGGACAGGAGAACTAGCACAGATACGCAGTATTTT CASSRDRRTSTDTQYF
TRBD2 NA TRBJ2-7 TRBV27 TGTGCCAGCAGCCCCGGGACTAGCGGAACCTACGAGCAGTACTTC CASSPGTSGTYEQYF
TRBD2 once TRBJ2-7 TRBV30 TGTGCCTGGAGCCCGTGGGGGGGTCGTAACGAGCAGTACTTC CAWSPWGGRNEQYF
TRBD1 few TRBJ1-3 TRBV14 TGTGCCAGCAGCCTCGGGGCGGGCACAGGGGTTGGAAACACCATATATTTT CASSLGAGTGVGNTIYF
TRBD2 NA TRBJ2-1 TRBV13 TGTGCCAGCAGCTTCTTCGGGACTAGCGGTTACAATGAGCAGTTCTTC CASSFFGTSGYNEQFF
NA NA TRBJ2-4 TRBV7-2 TGTGCCAGCAGCCAACGGGACATTCAGTACTTC CASSQRDIQYF
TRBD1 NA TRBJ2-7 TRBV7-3 TGTGCCAGCAGCTACGGACAGGGCACCGAGCAGTACTTC CASSYGQGTEQYF
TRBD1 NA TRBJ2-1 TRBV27 TGTGCCAGCAGCCCTCGGACAGGAGTCTACAATGAGCAGTTCTTC CASSPRTGVYNEQFF
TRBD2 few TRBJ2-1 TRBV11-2 TGTGCCAGCAGCTTATGGACTAGCGGGAAATACAATGAGCAGTTCTTC CASSLWTSGKYNEQFF
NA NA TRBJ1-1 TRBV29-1 TGCAGCGTTGAAGATCTATCGTCGACTCTAGCGGTGAGCACTGAAGCTTTCTTT CSVEDLSSTLAVSTEAFF
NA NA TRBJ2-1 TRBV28 TGTGCCAGCTCGGCCCGCGGAAGCGTACGCTACAATGAGCAGTTCTTC CASSARGSVRYNEQFF
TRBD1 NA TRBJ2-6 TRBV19 TGTGCCAGTATACAGGGGGCGTCTGGGGCCAACGTCCTGACTTTC CASIQGASGANVLTF
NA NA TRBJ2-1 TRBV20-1 TGCAGTGCTCGTGGGGGCGCTCGCTATGAGCAGTTCTTC CSARGGARYEQFF
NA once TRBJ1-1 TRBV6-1 TGTGCCAGCAGTGACCCTAGAGAGGGAACGGGTTTCTTT CASSDPREGTGFF
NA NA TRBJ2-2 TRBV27 TGTGCCAGCAAAGGGGCCGGGGAGCTGTTTTTT CASKGAGELFF
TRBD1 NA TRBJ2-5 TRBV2 TGTGCCAGCAGGGGGGACAGCCAAGAGACCCAGTACTTC CASRGDSQETQYF
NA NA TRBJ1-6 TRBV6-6 TGTGCCAGCAGTCCAGGACAGTTTAATTCACCCCTCCACTTT CASSPGQFNSPLHF
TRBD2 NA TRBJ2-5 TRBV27 TGTGCCAGCAGTCGGACTAGCGGGAACCAAGAGACCCAGTACTTC CASSRTSGNQETQYF
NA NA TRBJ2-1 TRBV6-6 TGTGCCAGCAGCGTCGACTACAACAATGAGCAGTTCTTC CASSVDYNNEQFF
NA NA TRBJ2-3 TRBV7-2 TGTGCCAGCAGCCCCATAGCAGAATCCACAGATACGCAGTATTTT CASSPIAESTDTQYF
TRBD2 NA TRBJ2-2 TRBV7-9 TGTGCCAGCAGCTCGGGACTAGAGAGGACCGGGGAGCTGTTTTTT CASSSGLERTGELFF
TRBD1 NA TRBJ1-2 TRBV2 TGTGCCAGCGTAGGGGACAGTCTCCCTAACTATGGCTACACCTTC CASVGDSLPNYGYTF
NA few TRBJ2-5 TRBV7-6 TGTGCCAGCAGCTGGACAGCCGGGAAAGAGACCCAGTACTTC CASSWTAGKETQYF
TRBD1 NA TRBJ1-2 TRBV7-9 TGTGCCAGCAGCTTGGGACAGGGACTTGGCGGCTACACCTTC CASSLGQGLGGYTF
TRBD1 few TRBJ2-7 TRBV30 TGTGCCTGGAGGAGGACAGGGATAGACGAGCAGTACTTC CAWRRTGIDEQYF
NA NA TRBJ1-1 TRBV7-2 TGTGCCAGCAGCCCGGAGGATGTGAACACTGAAGCTTTCTTT CASSPEDVNTEAFF
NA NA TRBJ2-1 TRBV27 TGTGCCAGCAGTTTGGACGGGGATGAGCAGTTCTTC CASSLDGDEQFF
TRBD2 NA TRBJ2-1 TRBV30 TGTGCCTGGAGTGGGGTGAGACTAGCGGACAATGAGCAGTTCTTC CAWSGVRLADNEQFF
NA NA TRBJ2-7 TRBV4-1 TGCGCCAGCAGCCAAGGGCCTAGCTACGAGCAGTACTTC CASSQGPSYEQYF
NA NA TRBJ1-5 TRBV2 TGTGCCAGCAGTCAAACAGGGAACCAAAATCAGCCCCAGCATTTT CASSQTGNQNQPQHF
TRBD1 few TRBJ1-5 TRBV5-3 TGTGCCAGAAGCTTCACGAGGGACAGGGTCCTATGTGGGGGTCAGCCCCAGCATTTT CARSFTRDRVLCGGQPQHF
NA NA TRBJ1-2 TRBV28 TGTGCCAGCAGTTCCCGGGGGGGGCCTAGTGACTATGGCTACACCTTC CASSSRGGPSDYGYTF
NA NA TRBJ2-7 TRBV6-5 TGTGCCAGCACTATGAACTACGAGCAGTACTTC CASTMNYEQYF
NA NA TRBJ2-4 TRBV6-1 TGTGCCAGCAGTGAAGGCAAACTAGTAGCCAAAAACATTCAGTACTTC CASSEGKLVAKNIQYF
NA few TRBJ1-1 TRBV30 TGTGCCATTGGCGGGGTGAACACTGAAGCTTTCTTT CAIGGVNTEAFF
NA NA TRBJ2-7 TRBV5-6 TGTGCCAGCAGCTTGGGAGGGTATGCCACCTACGAGCAGTACTTC CASSLGGYATYEQYF
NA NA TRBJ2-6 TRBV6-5 TGTGCCAGCAGTTTCGACCTAGCGGGGGCCAACGTCCTGACTTTC CASSFDLAGANVLTF
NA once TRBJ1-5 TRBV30 TGTGCCTGGGACTCCCCGGGGGGGAATCAGCCCCAGCATTTT CAWDSPGGNQPQHF
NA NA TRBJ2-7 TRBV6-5 TGTGCCAGCAGTTACTCGCCGGGGGTTGGGGCCGAGCAGTACTTC CASSYSPGVGAEQYF